These T cell receptor beta chains were read from a single sample in a study of T-cell reconstitution after alpha-beta-depleted transplantation in children. MiXCR was run by TCRdb on the PCR reads, yielding one entry per CDR3 protein. The sample yields roughly 490,000 distinct CDR3 sequences, roughly 10% seen once. The starting material was PBMCs, mostly from graft donor cells, obtained 180 days after TCRalphabeta/CD19-depleted stem cell transplant. These receptors came from a female patient aged 2-10 years who had a stem cell transplant for aplastic anemia, so the T cells may come from the graft donor. CDR3s include the opening cysteine and the closing phenylalanine or tryptophan. D genes are given only for firm matches. Clone sizes are given selectively: once, few, many, or a class where the clone is expanded.

D gene: TRBD1; V gene: TRBV7-3; clone size: -; J gene: TRBJ1-6; CDR3 DNA: TGTGCCAGCAGCTTCGACGGGACAGAACATAATTCACCCCTCCACTTT; CDR3 protein: CASSFDGTEHNSPLHF
D gene: TRBD2; V gene: TRBV29-1; clone size: few; J gene: TRBJ2-1; CDR3 DNA: TGCAGCGCGATCCCTGCGGGAGTCTTTTACAATGAGCAGTTCTTC; CDR3 protein: CSAIPAGVFYNEQFF
D gene: TRBD2; V gene: TRBV10-3; clone size: few; J gene: TRBJ2-3; CDR3 DNA: TGTGCCATCAGTAAATTCCAAGAACTAGCGGGATCCCCAGATACGCAGTATTTT; CDR3 protein: CAISKFQELAGSPDTQYF
D gene: -; V gene: TRBV28; clone size: -; J gene: TRBJ2-3; CDR3 DNA: TGTGCCAGCAGGAGGGCCCCCTACACAGATACGCAGTATTTT; CDR3 protein: CASRRAPYTDTQYF
D gene: TRBD2; V gene: TRBV15; clone size: many; J gene: TRBJ2-3; CDR3 DNA: TGTGCCACCAGCAGAGATGGGACTAGTGCTGACACAGATACGCAGTATTTT; CDR3 protein: CATSRDGTSADTDTQYF
D gene: TRBD1; V gene: TRBV24-1; clone size: many; J gene: TRBJ2-3; CDR3 DNA: TGTGCCACCAGTGACCCCAAACCGGGACAGAGGCCAGATACGCAGTATTTT; CDR3 protein: CATSDPKPGQRPDTQYF
D gene: -; V gene: TRBV7-2; clone size: few; J gene: TRBJ2-7; CDR3 DNA: TGTGCCAGCAGCTTAGGGTCAGGAATTTCCTACGAGCAGTACTTC; CDR3 protein: CASSLGSGISYEQYF
D gene: -; V gene: TRBV5-1; clone size: many; J gene: TRBJ2-3; CDR3 DNA: TGCGCCAGCAACCCTCTGGATGAGAGCACAGATACGCAGTATTTT; CDR3 protein: CASNPLDESTDTQYF
D gene: TRBD2; V gene: TRBV5-1; clone size: many; J gene: TRBJ2-2; CDR3 DNA: TGCGCCAGCAGCTTGGTAGCGGGGAACACCGGGGAGCTGTTTTTT; CDR3 protein: CASSLVAGNTGELFF
D gene: -; V gene: TRBV9; clone size: few; J gene: TRBJ1-2; CDR3 DNA: TGTGCCAGCAGCGTAGACGAGGGGCGCGTGAATGGCTACACCTTC; CDR3 protein: CASSVDEGRVNGYTF
D gene: -; V gene: TRBV11-1; clone size: few; J gene: TRBJ2-2; CDR3 DNA: TGTGCCAGCAGCCCGACCCCACAGGTCAGAACCGGGGAGCTGTTTTTT; CDR3 protein: CASSPTPQVRTGELFF
D gene: TRBD2; V gene: TRBV9; clone size: -; J gene: TRBJ2-3; CDR3 DNA: TGTGCCAGCAGCGTAGGCGGGAGTCTAGATACGCAGTATTTT; CDR3 protein: CASSVGGSLDTQYF
D gene: -; V gene: TRBV3-1; clone size: -; J gene: TRBJ2-3; CDR3 DNA: TGTGCCAGCAGCCAAGAGGACCGTCCCTCGAGCACAGATACGCAGTATTTT; CDR3 protein: CASSQEDRPSSTDTQYF
D gene: -; V gene: TRBV28; clone size: -; J gene: TRBJ2-3; CDR3 DNA: TGTGCCAGCAGTCCGCGGGGTTCAGATACGCAGTATTTT; CDR3 protein: CASSPRGSDTQYF
D gene: -; V gene: TRBV5-1; clone size: -; J gene: TRBJ1-1; CDR3 DNA: TGCGCCAGCAGCTTGTTTGGGGATTGGGTCGGTGAAGCTTTCTTT; CDR3 protein: CASSLFGDWVGEAFF
D gene: TRBD2; V gene: TRBV6-5; clone size: few; J gene: TRBJ2-3; CDR3 DNA: TGTGCCAGCAGTTACTCGCGGGCTAGCGGGATCACAGATACGCAGTATTTT; CDR3 protein: CASSYSRASGITDTQYF
D gene: -; V gene: TRBV18; clone size: -; J gene: TRBJ1-1; CDR3 DNA: TGTGCCAGCTCACCACCAGGGTTGCAAACTGAAGCTTTCTTT; CDR3 protein: CASSPPGLQTEAFF
D gene: TRBD2; V gene: TRBV15; clone size: few; J gene: TRBJ2-1; CDR3 DNA: TGTGCCACCAGCAGAAAAGTTCCCGGGACTAGGGGCAATGAGCAGTTCTTC; CDR3 protein: CATSRKVPGTRGNEQFF
D gene: -; V gene: TRBV28; clone size: few; J gene: TRBJ1-3; CDR3 DNA: TGTGCCAGCAGTTGGTGGGACTCTGGAAACACCATATATTTT; CDR3 protein: CASSWWDSGNTIYF